This T cell receptor beta chain was sequenced during a study of cytomegalovirus exposure and HLA in healthy donors. Germline V CDR1 and CDR2: SGHRS, YFSETQ. This CDR3 has 12 amino acids. V shed 4 bases, J shed 6 bases, and the junction held 3 bases outside the gene matches. Repertoires were generated with immunoSEQ multiplex PCR, while TCRdb's copy carries only in-frame clones and drops some. The table records roughly 140,000 clones, around nine tenths of them present only once. The genes are TRBV5-1 and TRBJ1-2; 7 bases match TRBD1. This clonotype originated in a woman between 18 and 29 years old in good health and CMV-seropositive. Sequences were obtained from PBMCs. Written as DNA, the CDR3 is TGCGCCAGCAGCAGAACAGGGGATGGCTACACCTTC. It codes for CASSRTGDGYTF.